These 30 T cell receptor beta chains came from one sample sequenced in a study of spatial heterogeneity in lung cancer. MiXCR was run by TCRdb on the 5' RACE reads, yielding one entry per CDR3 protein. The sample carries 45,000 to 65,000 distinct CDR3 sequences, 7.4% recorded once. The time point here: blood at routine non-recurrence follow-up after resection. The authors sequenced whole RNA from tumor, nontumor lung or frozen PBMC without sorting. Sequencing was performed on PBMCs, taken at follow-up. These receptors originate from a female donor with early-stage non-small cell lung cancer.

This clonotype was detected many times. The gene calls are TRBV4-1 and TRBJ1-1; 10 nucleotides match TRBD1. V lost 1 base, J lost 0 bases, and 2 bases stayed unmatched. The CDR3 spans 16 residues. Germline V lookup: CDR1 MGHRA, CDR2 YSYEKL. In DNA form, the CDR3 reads TGCGCCAGCAGCCAAGCTGACAGGGGGCTGAACACTGAAGCTTTCTTT. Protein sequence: CASSQADRGLNTEAFF.

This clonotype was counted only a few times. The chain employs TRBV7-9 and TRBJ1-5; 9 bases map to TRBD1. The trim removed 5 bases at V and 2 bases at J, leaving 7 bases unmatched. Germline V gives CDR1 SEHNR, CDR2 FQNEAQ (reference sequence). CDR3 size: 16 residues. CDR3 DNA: TGTGCCAGCAGCCCAGGGACAGGGCTTGGCAATCAGCCCCAGCATTTT. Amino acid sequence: CASSPGTGLGNQPQHF.

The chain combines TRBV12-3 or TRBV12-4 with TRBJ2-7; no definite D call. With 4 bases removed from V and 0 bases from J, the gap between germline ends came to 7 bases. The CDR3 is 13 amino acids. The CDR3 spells CASSSGFSYEQYF. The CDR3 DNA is TGTGCCAGCAGTTCGGGTTTCTCCTACGAGCAGTACTTC.

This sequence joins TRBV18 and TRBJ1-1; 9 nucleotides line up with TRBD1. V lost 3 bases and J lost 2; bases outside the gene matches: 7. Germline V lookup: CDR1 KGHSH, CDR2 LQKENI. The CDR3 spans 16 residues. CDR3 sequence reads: CASSPLDRGVNTEAFF. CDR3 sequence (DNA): TGTGCCAGCTCACCCTTGGACAGGGGCGTCAACACTGAAGCTTTCTTT.

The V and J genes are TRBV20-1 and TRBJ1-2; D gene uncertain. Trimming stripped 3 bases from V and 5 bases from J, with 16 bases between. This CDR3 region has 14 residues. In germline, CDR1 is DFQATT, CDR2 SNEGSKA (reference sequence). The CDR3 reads CSASQGRQRYGYTF. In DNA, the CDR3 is TGCAGTGCTAGTCAAGGGCGCCAACGGTATGGCTACACCTTC.

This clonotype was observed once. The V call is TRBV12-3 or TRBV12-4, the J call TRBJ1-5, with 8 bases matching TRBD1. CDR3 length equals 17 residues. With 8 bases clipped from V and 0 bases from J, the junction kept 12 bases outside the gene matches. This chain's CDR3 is CASRGTGTVYSNQPQHF. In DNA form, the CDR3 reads TGTGCCAGCCGCGGGACAGGAACCGTCTATAGCAATCAGCCCCAGCATTTT.

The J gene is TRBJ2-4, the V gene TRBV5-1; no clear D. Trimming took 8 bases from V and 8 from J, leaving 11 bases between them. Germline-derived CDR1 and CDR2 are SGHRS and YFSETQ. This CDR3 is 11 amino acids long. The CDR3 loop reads CASADRDIQYF. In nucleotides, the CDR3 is TGCGCCAGTGCCGACCGGGACATTCAGTACTTC.

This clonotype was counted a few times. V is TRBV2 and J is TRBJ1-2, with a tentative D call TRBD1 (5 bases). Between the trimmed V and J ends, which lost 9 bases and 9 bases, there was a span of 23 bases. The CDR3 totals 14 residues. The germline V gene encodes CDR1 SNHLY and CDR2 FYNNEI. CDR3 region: CASLAADMRGRYTF. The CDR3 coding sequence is TGTGCCAGTCTAGCGGCGGACATGAGGGGACGCTACACCTTC.

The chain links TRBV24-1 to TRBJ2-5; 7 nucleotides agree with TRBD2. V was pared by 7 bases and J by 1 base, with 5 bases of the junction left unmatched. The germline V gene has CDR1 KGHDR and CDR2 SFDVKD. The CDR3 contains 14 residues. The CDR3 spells CATSPGRSQETQYF. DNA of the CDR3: TGTGCCACCAGCCCCGGGAGGTCCCAAGAGACCCAGTACTTC.

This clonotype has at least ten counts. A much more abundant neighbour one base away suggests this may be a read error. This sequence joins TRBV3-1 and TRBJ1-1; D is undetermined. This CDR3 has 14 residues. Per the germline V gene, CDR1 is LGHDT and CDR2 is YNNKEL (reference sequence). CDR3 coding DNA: TGTACCAGCAGCCGCCCGGATCCCCACACTGAAGCTTTCTTT. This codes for CTSSRPDPHTEAFF.

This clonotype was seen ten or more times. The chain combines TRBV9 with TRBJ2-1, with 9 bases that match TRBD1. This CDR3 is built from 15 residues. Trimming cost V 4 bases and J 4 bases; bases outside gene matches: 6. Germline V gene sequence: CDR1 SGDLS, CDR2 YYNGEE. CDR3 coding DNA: TGTGCCAGCAGCCCCCGACAGGGGGGATACAATGAGCAGTTCTTC. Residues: CASSPRQGGYNEQFF.

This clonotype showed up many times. The CDR3 DNA follows: TGCAGCAGTACCAACCGGGACAGAGACACAGATACGCAGTATTTT. This sequence encodes CSSTNRDRDTDTQYF. This chain links TRBV20-1 with TRBJ2-3, with TRBD1 identical over 7 bases. CDR1 and CDR2 from the germline V gene are DFQATT and SNEGSKA (reference sequence). The CDR3 spans 15 residues.

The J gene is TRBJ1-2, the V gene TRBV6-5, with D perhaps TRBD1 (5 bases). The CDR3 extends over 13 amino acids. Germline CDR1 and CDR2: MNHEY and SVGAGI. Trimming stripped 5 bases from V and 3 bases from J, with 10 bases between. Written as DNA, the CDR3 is TGTGCCAGCAGTGAGACAGAAGACTATGGCTACACCTTC. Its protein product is CASSETEDYGYTF.

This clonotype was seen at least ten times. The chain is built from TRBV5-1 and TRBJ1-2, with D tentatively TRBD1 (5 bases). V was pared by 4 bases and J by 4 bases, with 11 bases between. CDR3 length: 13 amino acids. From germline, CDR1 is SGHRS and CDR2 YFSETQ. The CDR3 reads CASSEKGLYGYTF. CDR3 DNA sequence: TGCGCCAGCAGCGAAAAGGGGCTCTATGGCTACACCTTC.

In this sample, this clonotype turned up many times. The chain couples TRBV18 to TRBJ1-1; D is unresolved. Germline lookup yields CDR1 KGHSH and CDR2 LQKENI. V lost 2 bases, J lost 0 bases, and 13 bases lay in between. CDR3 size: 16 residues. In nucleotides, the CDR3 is TGTGCCAGCTCACCAAAGACCAACCTCCTGAACACTGAAGCTTTCTTT. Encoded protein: CASSPKTNLLNTEAFF.

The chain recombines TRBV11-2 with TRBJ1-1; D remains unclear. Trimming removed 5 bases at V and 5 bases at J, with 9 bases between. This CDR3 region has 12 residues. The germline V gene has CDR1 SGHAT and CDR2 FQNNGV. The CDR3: CASSIQYTEAFF. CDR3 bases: TGTGCCAGCAGCATCCAATATACTGAAGCTTTCTTT.

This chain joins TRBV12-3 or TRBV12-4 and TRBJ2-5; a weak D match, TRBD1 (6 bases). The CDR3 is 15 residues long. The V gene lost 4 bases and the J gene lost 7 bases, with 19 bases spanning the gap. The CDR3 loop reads CASSSPEDSLGTQYF. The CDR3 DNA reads TGTGCCAGCAGTTCGCCCGAGGACAGCCTCGGGACCCAGTACTTC.

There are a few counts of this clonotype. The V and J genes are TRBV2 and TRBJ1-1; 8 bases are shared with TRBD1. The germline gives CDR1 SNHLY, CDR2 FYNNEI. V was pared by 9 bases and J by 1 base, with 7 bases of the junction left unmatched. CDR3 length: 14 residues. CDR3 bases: TGTGCCAGTCGGACAGGGCGGACGAACACTGAAGCTTTCTTT. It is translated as CASRTGRTNTEAFF.

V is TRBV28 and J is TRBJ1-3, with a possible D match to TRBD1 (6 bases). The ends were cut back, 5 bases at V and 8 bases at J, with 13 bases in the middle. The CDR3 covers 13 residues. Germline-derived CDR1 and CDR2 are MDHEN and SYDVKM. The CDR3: CASSADRPYTIYF. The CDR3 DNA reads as TGTGCCAGCAGTGCTGACAGGCCCTACACCATATATTTT.

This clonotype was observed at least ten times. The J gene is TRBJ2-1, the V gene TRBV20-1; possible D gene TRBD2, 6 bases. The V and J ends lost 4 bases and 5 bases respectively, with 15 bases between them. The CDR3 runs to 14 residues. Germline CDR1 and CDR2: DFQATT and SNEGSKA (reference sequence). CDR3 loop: CSATPPGDDNEQFF. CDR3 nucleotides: TGCAGTGCTACGCCCCCGGGGGACGACAATGAGCAGTTCTTC.

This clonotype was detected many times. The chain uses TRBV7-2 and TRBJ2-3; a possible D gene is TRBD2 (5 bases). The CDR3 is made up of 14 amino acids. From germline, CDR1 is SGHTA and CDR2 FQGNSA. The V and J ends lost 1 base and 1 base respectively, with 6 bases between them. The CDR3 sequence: CASSLGAGTDTQYF. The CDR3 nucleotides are TGTGCCAGCAGCTTAGGAGCGGGCACAGATACGCAGTATTTT.

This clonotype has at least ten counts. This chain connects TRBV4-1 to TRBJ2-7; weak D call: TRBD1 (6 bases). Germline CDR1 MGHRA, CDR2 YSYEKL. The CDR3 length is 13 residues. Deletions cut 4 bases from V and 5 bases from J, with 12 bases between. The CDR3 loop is CASSPQQGDEQYF. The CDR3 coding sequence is TGCGCCAGCAGCCCTCAACAGGGTGACGAGCAGTACTTC.

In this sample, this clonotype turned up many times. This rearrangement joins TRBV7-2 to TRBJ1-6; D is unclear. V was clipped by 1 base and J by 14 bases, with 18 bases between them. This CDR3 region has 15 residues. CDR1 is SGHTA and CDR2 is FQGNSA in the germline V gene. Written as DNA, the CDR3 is TGTGCCAGCAGCTTAGTTGTAGACCTTGAAGTAACCCTCCACTTT. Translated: CASSLVVDLEVTLHF.

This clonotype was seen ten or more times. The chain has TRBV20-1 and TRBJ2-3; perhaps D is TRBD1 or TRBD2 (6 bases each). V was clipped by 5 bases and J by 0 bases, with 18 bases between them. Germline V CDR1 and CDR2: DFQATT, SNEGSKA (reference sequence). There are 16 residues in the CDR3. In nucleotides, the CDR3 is TGCAGTGCTTGGGGGGCGGGCAGCACTAGCACAGATACGCAGTATTTT. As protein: CSAWGAGSTSTDTQYF.

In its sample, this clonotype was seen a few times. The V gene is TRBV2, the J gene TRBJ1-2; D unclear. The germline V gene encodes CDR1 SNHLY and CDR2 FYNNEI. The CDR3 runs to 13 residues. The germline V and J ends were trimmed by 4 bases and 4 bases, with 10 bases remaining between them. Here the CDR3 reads CASSVAAFYGYTF. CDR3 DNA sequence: TGTGCCAGCAGTGTGGCGGCCTTCTATGGCTACACCTTC.

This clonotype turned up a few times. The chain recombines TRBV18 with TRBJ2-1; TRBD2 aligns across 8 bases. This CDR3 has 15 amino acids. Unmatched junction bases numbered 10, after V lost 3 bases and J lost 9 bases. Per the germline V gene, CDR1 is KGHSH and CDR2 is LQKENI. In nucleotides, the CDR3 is TGTGCCAGCTCACCGGTTAGCCTAGCGGGCGGTGAGCAGTTCTTC. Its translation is CASSPVSLAGGEQFF.

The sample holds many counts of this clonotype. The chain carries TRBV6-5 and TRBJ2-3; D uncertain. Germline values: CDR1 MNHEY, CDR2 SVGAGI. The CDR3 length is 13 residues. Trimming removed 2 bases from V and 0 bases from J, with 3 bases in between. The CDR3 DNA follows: TGTGCCAGCAGTTACGGGAGCACAGATACGCAGTATTTT. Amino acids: CASSYGSTDTQYF.

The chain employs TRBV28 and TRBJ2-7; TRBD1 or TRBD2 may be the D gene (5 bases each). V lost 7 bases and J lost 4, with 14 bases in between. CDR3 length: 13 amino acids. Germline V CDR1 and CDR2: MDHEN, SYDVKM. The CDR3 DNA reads TGTGCCAGCACCCCGGGGCGAGTTTACGAGCAGTACTTC. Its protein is CASTPGRVYEQYF. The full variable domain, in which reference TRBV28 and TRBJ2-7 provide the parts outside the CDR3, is DVKVTQSSRYLVKRTGEKVFLECVQDMDHENMFWYRQDPGLGLRLIYFSYDVKMKEKGDIPEGYSVSREKKERFSLILESASTNQTSMYLCASTPGRVYEQYFGPGTRLTVT.

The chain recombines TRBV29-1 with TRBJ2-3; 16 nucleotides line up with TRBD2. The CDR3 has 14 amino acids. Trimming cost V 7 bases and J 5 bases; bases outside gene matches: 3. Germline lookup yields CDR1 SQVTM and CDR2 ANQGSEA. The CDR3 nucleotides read TGCAGCGCGGGACTAGCGGGGGGGATAGATACGCAGTATTTT. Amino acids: CSAGLAGGIDTQYF.

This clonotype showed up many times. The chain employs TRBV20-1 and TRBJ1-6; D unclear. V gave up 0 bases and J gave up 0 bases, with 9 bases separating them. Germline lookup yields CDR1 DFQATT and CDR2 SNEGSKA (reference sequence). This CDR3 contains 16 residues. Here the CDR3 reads CSARDREGSYNSPLHF. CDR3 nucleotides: TGCAGTGCTAGAGATCGAGAGGGCTCCTATAATTCACCCCTCCACTTT.